These T cell receptor beta chains were read from a single sample in a study of cytomegalovirus exposure and HLA in healthy donors. The repertoire was sequenced with immunoSEQ multiplex PCR; TCRdb's copy has only in-frame clones and lacks some. The data hold about 120,000 clones, with around 77% observed a single time. Sequences were obtained from PBMCs. Receptors were obtained from a man aged 40-49 years in good health and CMV-seropositive. CDR3s include the opening cysteine and the closing phenylalanine or tryptophan. Fields, in order: V gene, J gene, clone size, CDR3 protein. Clone size is not always given. Where it is, it says once, few, many or a class for expanded clones.

TRBV7-9,TRBJ2-5,few,CASSIWTGQETQYF
TRBV5-4,TRBJ2-7,-,CASSLEGLYEQYF
TRBV2,TRBJ2-1,few,CASSRNPGTGSYNEQFF
TRBV5-5,TRBJ1-1,-,CASSSTGTQNTEAFF
TRBV28,TRBJ1-1,-,CASSSGGLMNTEAFF
TRBV27,TRBJ2-2,-,CASSGQGYTGELFF
TRBV7-2,TRBJ2-7,-,CASSPSPTATYEQYF
TRBV9,TRBJ2-3,-,CASSTPTYTQYF
TRBV15,TRBJ1-1,-,CATRTGGTRNTEAFF
TRBV7-9,TRBJ2-7,once,CASTLFPGHEAYEQYF
TRBV18,TRBJ2-3,-,CASSPPGTATDTQYF
TRBV11-2,TRBJ1-2,-,CASSLAARNYGYTF
TRBV5-1,TRBJ2-5,-,CASGLAGLVQETQYF
TRBV6-6,TRBJ1-6,-,CASSGAVSSYNSPLHF
TRBV6-1,TRBJ2-7,once,CASSVIRQRTYEQYF
TRBV7-9,TRBJ2-3,-,CASSFAQGADTQYF
TRBV7-6,TRBJ1-3,-,CASSLEAGYSVGVDTIYF
TRBV15,TRBJ1-4,-,CATGVGGISEKLFF
TRBV6-4,TRBJ2-3,-,CASSDSGFSTDTQYF
TRBV5-4,TRBJ1-2,-,CASSKQGSNYGYTF
TRBV2,TRBJ2-2,-,CASSGPITGELFF
TRBV5-1,TRBJ2-3,-,CASSLLAGGPTDTQYF
TRBV9,TRBJ2-2,-,CASSTRTGGTGELFF
TRBV9,TRBJ1-4,-,CASSLGGGYEKLFF
TRBV7-2,TRBJ1-1,-,CASSLFRGNTEAFF
TRBV5-1,TRBJ1-4,-,CASSFGGSEKLFF
TRBV27,TRBJ2-7,once,CASSRGGLSYEQYF
TRBV4-2,TRBJ2-3,-,CASSQGQGLPDTQYF
TRBV19,TRBJ2-7,-,CASRGTPNSYEQYF
TRBV5-1,TRBJ1-6,-,CASNTGQGSSPLHF
TRBV5-4,TRBJ2-2,-,CASSFSGGGELFF
TRBV2,TRBJ1-5,-,CASRREGGSNQPQHF
TRBV7-2,TRBJ2-7,-,CASIPGGGGARHEQYF
TRBV9,TRBJ1-1,-,CASSAGTGLLNTEAFF
TRBV6-1,TRBJ1-5,-,CASGNNRGNQPQHF
TRBV10-3,TRBJ1-2,-,CAISGGEIYGYTF
TRBV27,TRBJ1-1,-,CASSGVATEAFF
TRBV28,TRBJ1-5,-,CAVRQVYNQPQHF
TRBV7-2,TRBJ2-1,few,CASSLAIATGGEQFF
TRBV7-2,TRBJ1-4,-,CASSLGTGGPRNEKLFF
TRBV6-4,TRBJ2-3,-,CASSDSGGRGLDTQYF
TRBV7-3,TRBJ2-2,-,CASSFIGYTGELFF
TRBV5-5,TRBJ1-2,once,CASSLIDRTTNYGYTF
TRBV7-2,TRBJ2-1,-,CASSFASGGNEQFF
TRBV4-1,TRBJ2-7,-,CASSPRTGGTYEQYF
TRBV5-4,-,-,CASSPTGYSYEQYF
TRBV11-2,TRBJ1-5,-,CASSLSGNQPQHF
TRBV7-9,TRBJ1-2,once,CSSSLEQGPYGYTF
TRBV28,TRBJ2-1,few,CASSLWTSGLNEQFF
TRBV5-1,TRBJ2-7,few,CASSIGETGGAGEQYF
TRBV5-6,TRBJ2-3,few,CASSLSWTATDTQYF
TRBV19,TRBJ2-1,-,CASLRTSGGWSPYNEQFF
TRBV18,TRBJ2-4,-,CASSPPGRTNRYKNIQYF
TRBV28,TRBJ2-2,-,CASTSPRQGGTGELFF